Below are 23 T cell receptor beta chains sequenced from a single sample in a study of T-cell reconstitution after alpha-beta-depleted transplantation in children. TCRbeta library preparation incorporated unique molecular identifiers. Via MiXCR, TCRdb re-called the PCR reads, giving one row per CDR3 protein. The data contain approximately 640,000 distinct CDR3 sequences, around 17% of them singletons. The starting material was PBMCs from the stem cell graft donor, obtained from the stem cell graft. Every receptor here comes from a human donor who donated a stem cell graft to a child with acute myeloid leukemia.

Ten or more counts support this clonotype. V and J are TRBV20-1 and TRBJ2-5; D is unresolved. Trimming removed 5 bases from V and 1 base from J, with 17 bases in between. From germline, CDR1 is DFQATT and CDR2 SNEGSKA (reference sequence). The CDR3 is made up of 15 amino acids. The CDR3 loop reads CSAAHVGNPQETQYF. Written as DNA, the CDR3 is TGCAGTGCTGCCCACGTTGGTAACCCCCAAGAGACCCAGTACTTC.

This clonotype came up many times. V is TRBV20-1 and J is TRBJ1-2, with 7 positions matching TRBD1. CDR1 DFQATT and CDR2 SNEGSKA come from the germline V gene (reference sequence). The CDR3 has 16 residues. Losses at the gene ends were 3 bases for V and 7 bases for J; bases not matched to a gene: 17. The CDR3 protein is CSARPADQGGMSGYTF. DNA of the CDR3: TGCAGTGCTAGGCCTGCAGACCAGGGGGGTATGAGTGGCTACACCTTC.

The sample holds a few counts of this clonotype. The chain carries TRBV7-9 and TRBJ2-3; 9 bases map to TRBD2. CDR1 is SEHNR and CDR2 is FQNEAQ in the germline V gene (reference sequence). V lost 4 bases, J lost 3 bases, and 11 bases stayed unmatched. The CDR3 is 17 amino acids. The CDR3 DNA follows: TGTGCCAGCAGCTCTGGCGTGGCGGGGGGGACGACAGATACGCAGTATTTT. Translated, it gives CASSSGVAGGTTDTQYF.

This clonotype was seen a few times. The chain has TRBV6-2 or TRBV6-3 and TRBJ1-6; D is undetermined. CDR3 length equals 13 residues. CDR1 is MNHEY and CDR2 is SVGEGT in the germline V gene. The ends were cut back, 0 bases at V and 10 bases at J, with 7 bases in the middle. The CDR3 nucleotides read TGTGCCAGCAGTTACTCGTTGGACTCACCCCTCCACTTT. It yields the protein CASSYSLDSPLHF.

At least ten counts were recorded for this clonotype. The gene calls are TRBV20-1 and TRBJ2-7; D perhaps matches TRBD1 (6 bases). The CDR3 runs 14 residues. Trimming shortened V by 6 bases and J by 0 bases, and 15 bases separated the two germline ends. Looked up from germline, CDR1 is DFQATT and CDR2 is SNEGSKA (reference sequence). The CDR3 DNA reads as TGCAGTGCCAGACAGGTGGGGAGCTCCTACGAGCAGTACTTC. Protein product: CSARQVGSSYEQYF.

This clonotype occurred a few times. The chain employs TRBV9 and TRBJ2-2; D not resolved. Trimming cost V 0 bases and J 6 bases, with 6 bases left between them. The CDR3 contains 13 residues. Germline assignment: CDR1 SGDLS and CDR2 YYNGEE. The CDR3 sequence is CASSVGPPGELFF. The DNA for the CDR3 is TGTGCCAGCAGCGTAGGTCCCCCCGGGGAGCTGTTTTTT.

Ten or more counts support this clonotype. V gene TRBV5-1 combines with J gene TRBJ2-3; D is ambiguous. V shed 1 base and J shed 1 base, with 10 bases lying between them. The CDR3 covers 15 residues. Germline lookup yields CDR1 SGHRS and CDR2 YFSETQ. The CDR3 loop reads CASSLSRRGTDTQYF. Written as DNA, the CDR3 is TGCGCCAGCAGCTTGAGTCGGCGAGGCACAGATACGCAGTATTTT. Filled out from reference TRBV5-1 and TRBJ2-3, the complete variable domain reads KAGVTQTPRYLIKTRGQQVTLSCSPISGHRSVSWYQQTPGQGLQFLFEYFSETQRNKGNFPGRFSGRQFSNSRSEMNVSTLELGDSALYLCASSLSRRGTDTQYFGPGTRLTVL.

In this sample, this clonotype turned up many times. The chain is built from TRBV6-1 and TRBJ1-1; 9 nucleotides match TRBD1. The CDR3 sequence is 14 residues long. Germline values: CDR1 MNHNS, CDR2 SASEGT. V shed 6 bases, J shed 5 bases, and the junction held 7 bases outside the gene matches. CDR3 in amino acids: CASRGTGLLTEAFF. For the CDR3, the DNA is TGTGCCAGCAGGGGGACAGGGCTGTTGACTGAAGCTTTCTTT.

This clonotype was seen at least ten times. This rearrangement joins TRBV5-1 to TRBJ1-5, with D possibly being TRBD1 (6 bases). The CDR3 is 15 amino acids. V lost 1 base and J 7 bases, leaving 15 bases between the germline ends. The germline gives CDR1 SGHRS, CDR2 YFSETQ. The CDR3 nucleotides are TGCGCCAGCAGCTTGAATTTGGGGGCAGAGCAGCCCCAGCATTTT. It encodes CASSLNLGAEQPQHF.

This clonotype has ten or more counts. The chain joins TRBV29-1 to TRBJ2-1, with 8 bases matching TRBD2. V lost 4 bases to trimming and J lost 5 bases; unmatched junction nucleotides: 4. The CDR3 extends over 13 amino acids. Looked up from germline, CDR1 is SQVTM and CDR2 is ANQGSEA. This chain's CDR3 is CSVAGGGDNEQFF. In nucleotides, the CDR3 is TGCAGCGTTGCCGGGGGGGGTGACAATGAGCAGTTCTTC.

This clonotype turned up a few times. The V call is TRBV20-1, the J call TRBJ1-1; no definite D call. CDR1 is DFQATT and CDR2 is SNEGSKA in the germline V gene (reference sequence). The V end was cut by 0 bases, the J end by 10 bases, with 9 bases between. The CDR3 has 11 amino acids. The CDR3: CSARDRMGAFF. The CDR3 bases are TGCAGTGCTAGAGATAGAATGGGAGCTTTCTTT.

This clonotype was observed many times. The chain recombines TRBV20-1 with TRBJ1-3; maybe TRBD1 (5 bases). CDR1 and CDR2 (germline): DFQATT, SNEGSKA (reference sequence). The CDR3 length is 14 residues. V was trimmed by 5 bases and J by 2 bases, leaving 13 bases between them. The chain's CDR3 is CSALSTAPGNTIYF. Here the CDR3 DNA reads TGCAGTGCTCTCTCGACAGCCCCTGGAAACACCATATATTTT.

This clonotype was seen a handful of times. The chain joins TRBV5-1 to TRBJ2-3; TRBD1 might be the D (7 bases). Germline CDR1 reads SGHRS; CDR2 reads YFSETQ. This CDR3 has 13 amino acids. Trimming removed 7 bases from V and 4 bases from J, with 13 bases in between. CDR3 in amino acids: CASARGQSDTQYF. The CDR3 DNA sequence: TGCGCCAGCGCGCGGGGACAGTCAGATACGCAGTATTTT.

This clonotype was seen ten or more times. The chain joins TRBV20-1 to TRBJ1-3, with unresolved D. V gave up 0 bases and J gave up 0 bases, with 18 bases separating them. The CDR3 is made up of 18 amino acids. Germline-derived CDR1 and CDR2 are DFQATT and SNEGSKA (reference sequence). CDR3 sequence: CSARDVGDRWRSGNTIYF. CDR3 coding DNA: TGCAGTGCTAGAGACGTCGGAGACCGATGGCGCTCTGGAAACACCATATATTTT.

This clonotype was counted at least ten times. The rearrangement links TRBV5-1 to TRBJ1-5; D is undetermined. Germline loops: CDR1 SGHRS, CDR2 YFSETQ. The CDR3 contains 15 residues. V was clipped by 4 bases and J by 0 bases, with 11 bases between them. The CDR3 DNA is TGCGCCAGCAGCCCCGACCCATATAGCAATCAGCCCCAGCATTTT. It yields the protein CASSPDPYSNQPQHF.

This clonotype has a count of ten or more. This rearrangement joins TRBV6-5 to TRBJ1-6, with TRBD1 matching 7 bases. Germline values: CDR1 MNHEY, CDR2 SVGAGI. CDR3 length: 15 amino acids. V shed 2 bases, J shed 6 bases, and the junction held 4 bases outside the gene matches. This CDR3 reads CASSYDRAGNSPLHF. The CDR3 region has the DNA TGTGCCAGCAGTTACGACAGGGCGGGTAATTCACCCCTCCACTTT.

This clonotype was detected many times. The rearrangement uses TRBV5-4 and TRBJ1-2, with D hard to call. Germline CDR1 SGHNT, CDR2 YYREEE (reference sequence). There are 13 residues in the CDR3. V dropped 4 bases and J dropped 2 bases, with 9 bases sitting between them. As DNA, the CDR3 is TGTGCCAGCAGCCGGCAAGCGAACTATGGCTACACCTTC. Its protein is CASSRQANYGYTF.

This chain connects TRBV30 to TRBJ2-5; 9 nucleotides match TRBD1. From germline, CDR1 is GTSNPN and CDR2 SVGIG (reference sequence). Trimming cost V 3 bases and J 1 base; bases outside gene matches: 6. The CDR3 contains 15 residues. CDR3 region: CAWRKTGGFQETQYF. In nucleotides, the CDR3 is TGTGCCTGGAGAAAGACAGGGGGTTTCCAAGAGACCCAGTACTTC.

Here the CDR3 reads CASSGQSGYGYTF. The CDR3 region has the DNA TGTGCCAGCAGTGGACAGAGTGGCTATGGCTACACCTTC. The rearrangement links TRBV27 to TRBJ1-2, with a possible D match to TRBD1 (6 bases). V lost 5 bases and J lost 4, with 11 bases in between. The CDR3 totals 13 residues. Germline CDR1 MNHEY, CDR2 SMNVEV (reference sequence).

Many counts were recorded for this clonotype. The V call is TRBV20-1, the J call TRBJ1-1; D is possibly TRBD1 (6 bases). This CDR3 has 15 amino acids. V was trimmed by 6 bases and J by 0 bases, leaving 17 bases between them. Germline V CDR1 and CDR2: DFQATT, SNEGSKA (reference sequence). The CDR3 here is CSARSQGTVNTEAFF. DNA of the CDR3: TGCAGTGCCCGATCCCAGGGGACGGTGAACACTGAAGCTTTCTTT.

V is TRBV20-1 and J is TRBJ2-4; no clear D. Germline V gene lookup returns CDR1 DFQATT and CDR2 SNEGSKA (reference sequence). This CDR3 has 13 residues. Trimming took 5 bases from V and 2 from J, leaving 10 bases between them. CDR3 DNA sequence: TGCAGTGCTGCCAGGAAACCCAAAAACATTCAGTACTTC. It codes for CSAARKPKNIQYF.

This clonotype occurred a few times. V gene TRBV7-8 combines with J gene TRBJ2-6; perhaps D is TRBD1 or TRBD2 (5 bases each). Germline CDR1 SGHVS, CDR2 FQNEAQ. This CDR3 contains 17 residues. V lost 4 bases to trimming and J lost 4 bases, with 17 bases between them. CDR3 nucleotides: TGTGCCAGCAGCTCGCTCCCTGACAGACTAGGGGCCAACGTCCTGACTTTC. It encodes CASSSLPDRLGANVLTF.

This clonotype has just a few counts. V gene TRBV24-1 combines with J gene TRBJ2-5, with D possibly being TRBD1 (5 bases). The V end was cut by 4 bases, the J end by 2 bases, with 10 bases between. CDR3 length: 14 amino acids. The germline V gene encodes CDR1 KGHDR and CDR2 SFDVKD. The chain's CDR3 is CATSDTQGQETQYF. DNA for the CDR3: TGTGCCACCAGTGACACCCAGGGTCAAGAGACCCAGTACTTC.